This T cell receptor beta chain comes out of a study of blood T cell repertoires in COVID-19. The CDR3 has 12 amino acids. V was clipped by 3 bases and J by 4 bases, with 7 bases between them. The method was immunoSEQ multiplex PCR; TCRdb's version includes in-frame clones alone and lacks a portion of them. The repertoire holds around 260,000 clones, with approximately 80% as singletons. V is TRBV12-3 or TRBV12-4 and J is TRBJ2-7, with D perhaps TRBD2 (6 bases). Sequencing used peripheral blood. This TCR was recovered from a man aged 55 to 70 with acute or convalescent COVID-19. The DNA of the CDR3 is TGTGCCAGCAGTTTCGGGGGTTACGAGCAGTACTTC. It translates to CASSFGGYEQYF.